The entry that follows covers one T cell receptor (beta chain) sequence. Splitting the CD4+ cells yielded a CD45RA+ naive subset and a CD45RA-negative memory subset. Deep-level settings were used for running the assay. Each subset's genomic DNA was split evenly across several immunoSEQ plates. Authors' methods: ImmunoSEQ supplied junction-only sequences lacking quality scores, so filtering was different. Assay: immunoSEQ multiplex PCR; the TCRdb copy retains only in-frame clones and omits some. The V and J calls and the clone size are those of that table, but D and trimming were determined from the DNA. The sample has over a million clones; around 75% are singletons. These data come from a study of shared clonotypes between healthy human individuals. There are 15 residues in the CDR3. V was shortened by 7 bases and J by 1 base, with 17 bases between the two germline ends. Looked up from germline, CDR1 is SGHDT and CDR2 is YYEEEE.

The rearrangement links TRBV5-6 to TRBJ2-5; the D is unclear. The source of this sequence is a man in his late teens or twenties in good health. Sequences were obtained from memory CD4+ T cells sorted from blood. As for subset: CD45RA-negative fraction. In DNA form, the CDR3 reads TGTGCCAGCGGTACAACTGGGGTTCCCCAAGAGACCCAGTACTTC. This codes for CASGTTGVPQETQYF.